This T cell receptor (beta chain) was obtained from a study of blood T cell repertoires in COVID-19. Study context: Acute and convalescent COVID-19 samples came from the United States, Italy and Spain. From T cells, B-cell-depleted T cells, or PBMCs came the material, which was cDNA or gDNA.

As handled by the study authors: The authors estimated nucleated cell counts from reference gene primer amplification. The data were produced by immunoSEQ multiplex PCR, yet TCRdb's version contains in-frame clones alone and is incomplete. V and J calls and clone size are given by that table; D and trimming were obtained from the DNA. The sample consists of roughly 250,000 clones, 88% of them appearing once. Germline CDR1 SGDLS, CDR2 YYNGEE. The CDR3 covers 14 residues. V was pared by 2 bases and J by 7 bases, with 13 bases between. The sample was peripheral blood. This sequence joins TRBV9 and TRBJ2-1; D is ambiguous. This receptor was identified in a woman aged 30 to 39 with acute or convalescent COVID-19. CDR3 coding DNA: TGTGCCAGCAGCGTTGGGCCCCCTCGGAATGAGCAGTTCTTC. It encodes CASSVGPPRNEQFF.